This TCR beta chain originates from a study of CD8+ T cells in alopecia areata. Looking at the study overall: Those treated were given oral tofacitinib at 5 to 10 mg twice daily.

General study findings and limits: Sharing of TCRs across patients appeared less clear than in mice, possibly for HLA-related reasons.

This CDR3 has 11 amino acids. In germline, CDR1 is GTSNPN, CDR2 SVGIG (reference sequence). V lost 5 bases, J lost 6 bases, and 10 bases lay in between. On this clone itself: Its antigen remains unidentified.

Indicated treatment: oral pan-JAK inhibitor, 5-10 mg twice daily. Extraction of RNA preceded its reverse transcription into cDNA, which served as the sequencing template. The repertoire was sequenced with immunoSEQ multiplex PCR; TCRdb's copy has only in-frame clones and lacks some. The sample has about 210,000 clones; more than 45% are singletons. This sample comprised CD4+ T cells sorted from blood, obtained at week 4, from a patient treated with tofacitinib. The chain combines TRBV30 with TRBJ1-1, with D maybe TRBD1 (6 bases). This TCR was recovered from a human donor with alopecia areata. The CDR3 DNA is TGTGCCTGGGGGGGGCGGCCTGAAGCTTTCTTT. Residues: CAWGGRPEAFF.